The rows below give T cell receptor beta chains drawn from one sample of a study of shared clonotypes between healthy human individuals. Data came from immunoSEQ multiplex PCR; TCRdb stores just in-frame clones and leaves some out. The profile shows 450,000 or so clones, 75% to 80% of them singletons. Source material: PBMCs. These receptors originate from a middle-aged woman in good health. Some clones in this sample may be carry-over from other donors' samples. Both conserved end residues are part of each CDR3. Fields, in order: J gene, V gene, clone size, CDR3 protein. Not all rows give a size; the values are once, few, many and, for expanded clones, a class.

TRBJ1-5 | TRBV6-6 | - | CASSPDTSNQPQHF
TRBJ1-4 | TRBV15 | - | CATSRVGGRGGEKLFF
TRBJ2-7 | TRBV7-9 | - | CASSLETAGLYEQYF
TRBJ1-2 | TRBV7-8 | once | CASSLRRGDYGYTF
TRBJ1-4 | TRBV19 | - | CASSIDKQKLFF
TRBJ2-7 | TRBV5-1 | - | CASSFRDRSSYEQYF
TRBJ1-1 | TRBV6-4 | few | CASTIQGSEAFF
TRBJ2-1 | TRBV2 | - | CASRVTSGRGTNEQFF
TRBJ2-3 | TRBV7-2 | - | CASSHKSGGDTQYF
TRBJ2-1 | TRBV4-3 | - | CASSQSTGVEQFF
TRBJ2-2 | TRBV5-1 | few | CASQPWTSWGGELFF
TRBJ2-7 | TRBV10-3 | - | CAISTGRQAYEQYF
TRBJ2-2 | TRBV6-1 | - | CASQRDLTAGELFF
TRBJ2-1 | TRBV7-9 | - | CASSPDRGYNEQFF
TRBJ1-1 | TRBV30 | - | CASRGDLRVAFF
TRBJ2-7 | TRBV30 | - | CAWSKSGYDEQYF
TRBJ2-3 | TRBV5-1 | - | CASSLVGASTDTQYF
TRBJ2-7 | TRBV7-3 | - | CASSYAVQYEQYF
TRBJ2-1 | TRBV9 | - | CASSVVAGSGWDEQFF
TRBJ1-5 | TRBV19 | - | CATFRTGQPQHF
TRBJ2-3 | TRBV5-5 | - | CASSLEALGDTQYF
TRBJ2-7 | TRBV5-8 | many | CASSPPGATYEQYF
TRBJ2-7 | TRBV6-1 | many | CASSGSGRAWEQYF
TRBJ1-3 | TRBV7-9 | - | CASSNSDLSGNTIYF
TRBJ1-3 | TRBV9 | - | CASSAGTSDSGNTIYF
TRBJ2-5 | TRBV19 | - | CASFGQGSQETQYF
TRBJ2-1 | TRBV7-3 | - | CASRLLAAYNEQFF
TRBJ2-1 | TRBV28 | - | CASLPWTQSGSEQFF
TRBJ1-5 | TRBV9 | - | CASSPGAFNNQPQHF
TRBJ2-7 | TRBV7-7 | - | CASSNGGRANEQYF
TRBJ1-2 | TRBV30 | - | CAWSSPRQSTYGYTF
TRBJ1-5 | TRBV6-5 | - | CASSYSKYQPQHF
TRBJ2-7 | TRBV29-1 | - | CSVRDGVYEQYF
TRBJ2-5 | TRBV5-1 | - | CASGTGTSVQETQYF
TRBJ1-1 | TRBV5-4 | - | CASSLPLGVEAFF
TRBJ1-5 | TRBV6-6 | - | CASSYDSNQPQHF
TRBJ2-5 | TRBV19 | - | CASRDPGGGQETQYF
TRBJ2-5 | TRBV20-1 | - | CSASWVETQYF
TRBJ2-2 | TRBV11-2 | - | CASSFSIAGELFF
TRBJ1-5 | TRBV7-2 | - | CASSSLGQPQHF
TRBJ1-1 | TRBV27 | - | CASSLTDPGDTEAFF
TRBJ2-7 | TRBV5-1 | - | CASSYGATSGVSYEQYF
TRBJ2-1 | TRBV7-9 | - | CASSHTSWEQFF
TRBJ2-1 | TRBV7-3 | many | CASSPVEGRSYNEQFF
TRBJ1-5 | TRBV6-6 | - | CASSYHTGQPQHF
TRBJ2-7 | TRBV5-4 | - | CASRADRVAAEQYF
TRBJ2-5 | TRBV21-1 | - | CASSKSSSGRAWTRTRQETQYF
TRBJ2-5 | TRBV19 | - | CASRTSGTQETQYF
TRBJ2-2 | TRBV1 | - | CTSSQGALAPRGTGELFF
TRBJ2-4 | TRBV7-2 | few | CASSLGALAKNIQYF